These 17 T cell receptor beta chains were sequenced from one sample in a study of vaccination effects on CD4 cells after COVID-19 (dated by TCRdb to 2021 to 2024). After more than 9 days of culture, CD4+ T cells were isolated with the EasySep CD4+ T cell isolation kit. PCR-confirmed SARS-CoV-2 infection had occurred in convalescent patients between March and December 2020, before the Alpha, Beta and Delta variants emerged in the United States. Each participant got two doses of an mRNA SARS-CoV-2 vaccine, either BNT162b2 or mRNA-1273. Library preparation was by the immunoSEQ multiplex PCR assay. Sourced from immuneACCESS, this table was stored by TCRdb with only in-frame sequences that have V and J called. A share of the clones is absent; for the studies checked, an unresolved V gene accounts for under half, and the remainder has no known explanation. For this sample there are tens of thousands of clones; around 80% appear just once. In total, the top ten clones hold roughly 3.5% of the sample.

For these receptors, no antigen is known. The starting material was CD4+ T cells from PBMCs cultured without peptide, obtained after COVID-19 vaccination. The receptors were sampled from a human donor who had a prior SARS-CoV-2 infection.

The chain combines TRBV10-3 with TRBJ2-7, with 7 nucleotides matching TRBD1. CDR3 length: 14 residues. Germline values: CDR1 ENHRY, CDR2 SYGVKD. V lost 10 bases, J lost 0 bases, and 9 bases stayed unmatched. The CDR3 here is CATLTGPSSYEQYF. DNA of the CDR3: TGTGCCACCCTGACAGGGCCTAGCTCCTACGAGCAGTACTTC.

The table lists this clone with a count of one. The chain employs TRBV7-2 and TRBJ2-7; D ambiguous. Per germline, CDR1 SGHTA and CDR2 FQGNSA. V gave up 6 bases and J gave up 1 base, with 13 bases separating them. This CDR3 is built from 14 residues. CDR3: CASSPGWGSYEQYF. In nucleotides, the CDR3 is TGTGCCAGCAGTCCTGGGTGGGGTTCCTACGAGCAGTACTTC.

The chain joins TRBV20-1 to TRBJ1-1; D gene ambiguous. V was cut by 6 bases and J by 11 bases, with 10 bases left in between. The length of the CDR3 is 9 residues. Germline CDR1 and CDR2: DFQATT and SNEGSKA (reference sequence). Here the CDR3 reads CSAGLQAFF. The DNA for the CDR3 is TGCAGTGCCGGGCTTCAGGCTTTCTTT.

V and J are TRBV18 and TRBJ2-1; 12 positions agree with TRBD2. The junction had 7 bases not matched to a gene; V was cut back by 3 bases and J by 7 bases. Germline V gene lookup returns CDR1 KGHSH and CDR2 LQKENI. The CDR3 is 16 amino acids. The CDR3 loop reads CASSPRGLAGTNEQFF. The CDR3 coding sequence is TGTGCCAGCTCACCGAGAGGACTAGCGGGGACGAATGAGCAGTTCTTC. Full variable domain (outside the CDR3, taken from reference TRBV18 and TRBJ2-1): NAGVMQNPRHLVRRRGQEARLRCSPMKGHSHVYWYRQLPEEGLKFMVYLQKENIIDESGMPKERFSAEFPKEGPSILRIQQVVRGDSAAYFCASSPRGLAGTNEQFFGPGTRLTVL.

The genes are TRBV4-1 and TRBJ1-4, with D possibly matching TRBD1 (5 bases). Trimming took off 4 bases at V and 8 bases at J, with 17 bases between the two ends. The CDR3 length is 15 residues. Germline V CDR1 and CDR2: MGHRA, YSYEKL. CDR3 sequence reads: CASSPREGMVEKLFF. The CDR3 DNA follows: TGCGCCAGCAGCCCCCGGGAGGGGATGGTGGAAAAACTGTTTTTT.

With respect to this clone: One junction end does not reproduce the germline sequence, and a read error may be involved. The CDR3 spells CASSHPLRGPNGQFF. The CDR3 nucleotides are TGCGCCAGCAGCCATCCTCTCCGGGGTCCGAATGGGCAGTTCTTC. The chain combines TRBV4-1 with TRBJ2-1; a possible D gene is TRBD2 (5 bases). CDR3 length equals 15 residues. Germline CDR1 and CDR2: MGHRA and YSYEKL.

This clone was seen only a few times. The chain couples TRBV30 to TRBJ1-4, with a weak D call TRBD1 (5 bases). The CDR3 covers 16 residues. CDR1 is GTSNPN and CDR2 is SVGIG in the germline V gene (reference sequence). V lost 3 bases and J lost 4, with 18 bases in between. CDR3 bases: TGTGCCTGGAGGCCTCCCGGGGCAGGGAATAATGAAAAACTGTTTTTT. Translating gives CAWRPPGAGNNEKLFF.

The chain joins TRBV28 to TRBJ1-3, with 7 bases aligning to TRBD1. Trimming at V came to 1 base and at J to 10 bases, leaving 4 bases not matched to a gene. There are 13 residues in the CDR3. The V gene's germline CDR1 is MDHEN and CDR2 SYDVKM. CDR3 bases: TGTGCCAGCAGTTTATCCGGGGACAGAACCATATATTTT. Translation gives CASSLSGDRTIYF.

This clone was detected only a few times. The rearrangement links TRBV5-4 to TRBJ2-5; 10 bases align to TRBD1. Losses at the gene ends were 3 bases for V and 4 bases for J; bases not matched to a gene: 3. This CDR3 is built from 14 residues. CDR1 is SGHNT, CDR2 YYREEE, per germline (reference sequence). The CDR3 sequence: CASSWDRGVETQYF. In nucleotides, the CDR3 is TGTGCCAGCAGCTGGGACAGGGGCGTAGAGACCCAGTACTTC.

This clone was recorded once. The V gene is TRBV2, the J gene TRBJ1-4; D unresolved. The CDR3 length is 14 residues. Trimming stripped 6 bases from V and 6 bases from J, with 14 bases between. CDR1 SNHLY and CDR2 FYNNEI come from the germline V gene. The CDR3 DNA sequence: TGTGCCAGCAGGGTTTATCGGGAAGATGAAAAACTGTTTTTT. As protein: CASRVYREDEKLFF.

The chain is built from TRBV19 and TRBJ1-6, with 9 bases aligning to TRBD1. Trimming cost V 0 bases and J 7 bases; bases outside gene matches: 4. This CDR3 spans 16 amino acids. The germline V gene encodes CDR1 LNHDA and CDR2 SQIVND (reference sequence). The CDR3 spells CASSIDRGTGNSPLHF. As DNA, the CDR3 is TGTGCCAGTAGTATAGATCGAGGGACAGGGAATTCACCCCTCCACTTT. Full variable domain (remainder filled in from reference TRBV19 and TRBJ1-6): DGGITQSPKYLFRKEGQNVTLSCEQNLNHDAMYWYRQDPGQGLRLIYYSQIVNDFQKGDIAEGYSVSREKKESFPLTVTSAQKNPTAFYLCASSIDRGTGNSPLHFGNGTRLTVT.

The chain is built from TRBV11-2 and TRBJ2-7; 10 bases match TRBD2. J gave up 4 bases and V 3 bases, and 9 bases lay outside the gene matches. The CDR3 covers 16 residues. Germline V lookup: CDR1 SGHAT, CDR2 FQNNGV. The CDR3 DNA reads as TGTGCCAGCAGCTTCCGACTAGCGGGCTACCAATACGAGCAGTACTTC. Translated: CASSFRLAGYQYEQYF.

The V call is TRBV5-1, the J call TRBJ1-1; D uncertain. The V end lost 3 bases, the J end lost 0 bases, and 12 bases lay between the germline ends. The CDR3 is made up of 15 amino acids. Germline-derived CDR1 and CDR2 are SGHRS and YFSETQ. DNA of the CDR3: TGCGCCAGCAGCTGGGAAGGAGGCTTGAACACTGAAGCTTTCTTT. Amino acids: CASSWEGGLNTEAFF.

The chain has TRBV11-3 and TRBJ2-1; possibly TRBD2 for D (7 bases). The CDR3 totals 16 residues. Trimming removed 4 bases at V and 5 bases at J, with 18 bases between. Germline values: CDR1 SGHNT, CDR2 YENEEA. This CDR3 reads CASSWEGTGSDNEQFF. In nucleotides, the CDR3 is TGTGCCAGCAGCTGGGAGGGCACAGGGTCCGACAATGAGCAGTTCTTC. Full variable domain (outside the CDR3, taken from reference TRBV11-3 and TRBJ2-1): EAGVVQSPRYKIIEKKQPVAFWCNPISGHNTLYWYLQNLGQGPELLIRYENEEAVDDSQLPKDRFSAERLKGVDSTLKIQPAELGDSAVYLCASSWEGTGSDNEQFFGPGTRLTVL.

This clone has just a few counts. This rearrangement joins TRBV7-6 to TRBJ2-3, with 10 bases aligning to TRBD2. The germline gives CDR1 SGHVS, CDR2 FNYEAQ. The V segment lost 5 bases and the J segment 3 bases; nucleotides outside the gene matches: 8. This CDR3 has 16 amino acids. The CDR3 region is CASSRALAGATDTQYF. The CDR3 DNA sequence: TGTGCCAGCAGCCGGGCCCTAGCGGGGGCGACAGATACGCAGTATTTT.

The chain joins TRBV5-1 to TRBJ2-3; 7 bases align to TRBD2. V was pared by 2 bases and J by 4 bases, with 4 bases of the junction left unmatched. CDR3 length: 14 amino acids. Germline CDR1 is SGHRS and CDR2 is YFSETQ. CDR3 residues: CASSFGLEADTQYF. The CDR3 DNA sequence: TGCGCCAGCAGCTTTGGACTAGAAGCAGATACGCAGTATTTT.

The sample holds one count of this clone. This sequence joins TRBV19 and TRBJ2-3; 7 bases are shared with TRBD1. V dropped 5 bases and J dropped 0; count of bases not matched to a gene: 2. Germline V gene sequence: CDR1 LNHDA, CDR2 SQIVND (reference sequence). The CDR3 has 14 residues. CDR3: CASSGGQSTDTQYF. The CDR3, as DNA: TGTGCCAGTAGTGGGGGACAGAGCACAGATACGCAGTATTTT.